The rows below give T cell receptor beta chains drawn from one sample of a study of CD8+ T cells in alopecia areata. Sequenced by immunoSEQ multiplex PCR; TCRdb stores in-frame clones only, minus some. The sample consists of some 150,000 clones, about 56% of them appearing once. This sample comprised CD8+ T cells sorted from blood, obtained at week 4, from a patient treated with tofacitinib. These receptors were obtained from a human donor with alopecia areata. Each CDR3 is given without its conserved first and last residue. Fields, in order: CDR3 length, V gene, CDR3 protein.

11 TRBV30 AWSLAGPSEQY
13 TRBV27 ASSLLSGALQPQH
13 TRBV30 AWIQPVSGGETQY
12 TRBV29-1 SVEVFAGGTEAF
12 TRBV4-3 ASSQDLADYEQY
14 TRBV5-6 ASSPASGGAIETQY
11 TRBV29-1 SVWGASTDTQY
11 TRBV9 ASSLSSQETQY
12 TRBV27 ASSLLQGAAGYT
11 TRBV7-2 ASSSGRGDEQF
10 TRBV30 AWEQKPGELY
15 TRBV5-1 ASSFPRGATNTGELF
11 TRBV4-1 ASSLRPQETQY
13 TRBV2 ASSDGLATYNEQF
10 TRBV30 AWSYGRTEAF
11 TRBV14 ASSQGNGSPLH